The 11 T cell receptor beta chains given below trace back to one sample, sequenced in a study of blood T cell repertoires in COVID-19. Assay used: immunoSEQ multiplex PCR; TCRdb lists only in-frame clones, some missing. Here the sample spans 200,000 to 300,000 clones, roughly 77% being singletons. Specimen: peripheral blood. These receptors originate from a woman of 80 years or more with acute or convalescent COVID-19.

On this clone itself: The same CDR3 is also encoded by other DNA sequences in this sample. This chain links TRBV12-3 or TRBV12-4 with TRBJ1-2; D is uncertain. Between the trimmed V and J ends, which lost 0 bases and 7 bases, there was a span of 9 bases. CDR3 length equals 13 residues. CDR3 bases: TGTGCCAGCAGTTTAGCAGGCGGCGGTGGCTACACCTTC. Its translation is CASSLAGGGGYTF.

The genes are TRBV19 and TRBJ2-3; D might be TRBD2 (7 bases). There are 15 residues in the CDR3. The V gene lost 7 bases and the J gene lost 0 bases, with 14 bases spanning the gap. Germline CDR1 reads LNHDA; CDR2 reads SQIVND (reference sequence). Here the CDR3 reads CASMDRGASTDTQYF. CDR3 coding DNA: TGTGCCAGTATGGATCGGGGGGCAAGCACAGATACGCAGTATTTT.

CDR3 sequence: CSASLPLGARDYTF. In DNA, the CDR3 is TGCAGTGCTAGTCTCCCACTCGGTGCCCGTGACTACACCTTC. The genes are TRBV20-1 and TRBJ1-2; D gene uncertain. There are 14 residues in the CDR3. Trimming took 3 bases from V and 10 from J, leaving 21 bases between them. Germline V gives CDR1 DFQATT, CDR2 SNEGSKA (reference sequence).

The chain carries TRBV12-1 and TRBJ1-5; the DNA was not compared with TRBD1, the D call given in the table. TRBV12-1 is assigned pseudogene status. This CDR3 contains 20 residues. CDR3 bases: TGTGCCAGCAGAAAATACCCCTTCGGGACAGGGGGCCGGATCAATCAGCCCCAGCATTTT. This gives the protein CASRKYPFGTGGRINQPQHF.

The chain recombines TRBV5-1 with TRBJ2-3; the match to TRBD2 covers 9 bases. From germline, CDR1 is SGHRS and CDR2 YFSETQ. V was pared by 4 bases and J by 4 bases, with 10 bases of the junction left unmatched. The CDR3 covers 16 residues. Written as DNA, the CDR3 is TGCGCCAGCAGCCTCAACTCGGGACTAGCCGCAGATACGCAGTATTTT. Its translation is CASSLNSGLAADTQYF.

V and J are TRBV5-1 and TRBJ1-2; TRBD1 is a possible D gene (5 bases). Germline CDR1 and CDR2: SGHRS and YFSETQ. Trimming took off 0 bases at V and 8 bases at J, with 17 bases between the two ends. This CDR3 is 15 amino acids long. The CDR3 loop is CASSLVVTGQGGYTF. The DNA of the CDR3 is TGCGCCAGCAGCTTGGTGGTCACAGGCCAAGGCGGCTACACCTTC.

The chain has TRBV5-5 and TRBJ2-1, with a weak D call TRBD2 (6 bases). CDR3 length equals 12 residues. Germline V lookup: CDR1 SGHKS, CDR2 YYEKEE (reference sequence). V was clipped by 5 bases and J by 9 bases, with 12 bases between them. CDR3 nucleotide sequence: TGTGCCAGCAGGGCCGGGCGGGGTGAGCAGTTCTTC. It specifies CASRAGRGEQFF.

The chain joins TRBV19 to TRBJ1-5; 7 nucleotides match TRBD1. The CDR3 runs 14 residues. V was pared by 8 bases and J by 7 bases, with 11 bases of the junction left unmatched. Germline assignment: CDR1 LNHDA and CDR2 SQIVND (reference sequence). The CDR3 nucleotides are TGTGCCAGTGACACTCGACAGGGTTTACAGCCCCAGCATTTT. It specifies CASDTRQGLQPQHF.

The chain joins TRBV29-1 to TRBJ2-4; 9 bases fit TRBD1. V shed 6 bases, J shed 5 bases, and the junction held 5 bases outside the gene matches. Germline V gene data show CDR1 as SQVTM and CDR2 as ANQGSEA. This CDR3 is built from 13 residues. The CDR3 loop reads CSVSGQGQNIQYF. The CDR3 region has the DNA TGCAGCGTGTCGGGACAGGGCCAAAACATTCAGTACTTC.

The chain couples TRBV5-4 to TRBJ2-1; 8 nucleotides match TRBD1. The V and J ends lost 2 bases and 5 bases, in that order; junction bases with no gene match: 12. Germline V lookup: CDR1 SGHNT, CDR2 YYREEE (reference sequence). This CDR3 spans 17 amino acids. CDR3 nucleotide sequence: TGTGCCAGCAGCTTTAAGGGGACAGGTCGAACTAACAATGAGCAGTTCTTC. Translated, it gives CASSFKGTGRTNNEQFF. The full variable domain, rest sourced from reference TRBV5-4 and TRBJ2-1, is ETGVTQSPTHLIKTRGQQVTLRCSSQSGHNTVSWYQQALGQGPQFIFQYYREEENGRGNFPPRFSGLQFPNYSSELNVNALELDDSALYLCASSFKGTGRTNNEQFFGPGTRLTVL.

V usage is TRBV5-4 and J usage is TRBJ2-1; 9 bases are shared with TRBD1. The CDR3 runs to 17 residues. Trimming cost V 2 bases and J 1 base; bases outside gene matches: 7. Germline V lookup: CDR1 SGHNT, CDR2 YYREEE (reference sequence). The CDR3 is CASSFGTGSMSYNEQFF. The CDR3 DNA sequence: TGTGCCAGCAGCTTCGGGACAGGGTCTATGTCCTACAATGAGCAGTTCTTC.